The next 24 T cell receptor beta chains were all read from a single sample in a study of CD8+ T cells in alopecia areata. As for treatment: oral pan-JAK inhibitor, 5-10 mg twice daily. cDNA reverse transcribed from extracted RNA served as the sequencing template. TCRdb's copy holds only in-frame clones and misses some; the assay was immunoSEQ multiplex PCR. This sample has 35,000 to 45,000 clones, with roughly 92% found just once. The sample consisted of CD8+ T cells sorted from blood, taken at week 24, from a patient treated with tofacitinib. The receptors shown here come from a human donor with alopecia areata.

The genes are TRBV13 and TRBJ2-7, with 9 nucleotides matching TRBD1. The trim removed 5 bases at V and 4 bases at J, leaving 6 bases unmatched. The length of the CDR3 is 14 residues. CDR1 and CDR2 from the germline V gene are PRHDT and FYEKMQ (reference sequence). The CDR3 DNA follows: TGTGCCAGCAGCCCTGGGACAGGGCGTTACGAGCAGTACTTC. The encoded protein is CASSPGTGRYEQYF.

The chain recombines TRBV19 with TRBJ2-7, with 8 bases fitting TRBD1. The ends lost 4 bases at V and 2 bases at J; junction bases unmatched: 4. The CDR3 length is 14 residues. Germline CDR1 and CDR2: LNHDA and SQIVND (reference sequence). Here the CDR3 DNA reads TGTGCCAGTAGTACGGGACAGGCCGCCTACGAGCAGTACTTC. Translated, it gives CASSTGQAAYEQYF.

The CDR3 nucleotides are TGTGCCAGCAGTTACTCATTTCCTAGGAAGTACGATACGCAGTATTTT. Translated, it gives CASSYSFPRKYDTQYF. The chain couples TRBV6-5 to TRBJ2-3, with D unresolved. The CDR3 extends over 16 amino acids. From germline, CDR1 is MNHEY and CDR2 SVGAGI. V lost 0 bases and J 6 bases, leaving 16 bases between the germline ends.

J is TRBJ2-5 and V is TRBV7-2; D possibly matches TRBD1 or TRBD2 (5 bases each). The germline gives CDR1 SGHTA, CDR2 FQGNSA. V was pared by 5 bases and J by 1 base, with 20 bases between. CDR3 size: 17 residues. This CDR3 is CASSRPPNRGPQETQYF. Written as DNA, the CDR3 is TGTGCCAGCAGCCGGCCGCCCAACCGGGGCCCCCAAGAGACCCAGTACTTC.

V usage is TRBV28 and J usage is TRBJ2-2, with no clear D. The CDR3 covers 13 residues. Trimming took 7 bases from V and 5 from J, leaving 11 bases between them. Per the germline V gene, CDR1 is MDHEN and CDR2 is SYDVKM. The CDR3 loop is CASNNGETGELFF. Written as DNA, the CDR3 is TGTGCCAGCAATAACGGAGAAACCGGGGAGCTGTTTTTT. Using reference TRBV28 and TRBJ2-2 for the parts outside the CDR3, the full variable domain is DVKVTQSSRYLVKRTGEKVFLECVQDMDHENMFWYRQDPGLGLRLIYFSYDVKMKEKGDIPEGYSVSREKKERFSLILESASTNQTSMYLCASNNGETGELFFGEGSRLTVL.

The rearrangement links TRBV27 to TRBJ2-6; 7 nucleotides match TRBD1. V lost 3 bases, J lost 4 bases, and 3 bases stayed unmatched. The CDR3 runs 15 residues. The germline V gene has CDR1 MNHEY and CDR2 SMNVEV (reference sequence). The CDR3 loop is CASSFTGDGANVLTF. The CDR3 bases are TGTGCCAGCAGTTTTACAGGGGACGGGGCCAACGTCCTGACTTTC.

The V gene is TRBV29-1, the J gene TRBJ2-5; 8 bases are a match to TRBD1. The J call may be faulty, since TRBJ2-7 better matches the DNA end. The length of the CDR3 is 14 residues. Looked up from germline, CDR1 is SQVTM and CDR2 is ANQGSEA. This CDR3 reads CSVQGATRMDEQYF. CDR3 DNA: TGCAGCGTGCAGGGGGCGACCCGAATGGACGAGCAGTACTTC.

This clone was picked up a small number of times. The genes are TRBV29-1 and TRBJ2-7, with D hard to call. This CDR3 has 13 amino acids. Germline CDR1 SQVTM, CDR2 ANQGSEA. V was pared by 5 bases and J by 2 bases, with 13 bases between. The CDR3 loop reads CSVMGVRAYEQYF. The CDR3 nucleotides are TGCAGCGTTATGGGTGTAAGAGCCTACGAGCAGTACTTC.

This clone appeared once. The rearrangement uses TRBV7-2 and TRBJ2-7, with 7 bases identical to TRBD1. Trimming cost V 0 bases and J 5 bases; bases outside gene matches: 7. Germline CDR1 and CDR2: SGHTA and FQGNSA. This CDR3 has 15 amino acids. The CDR3 region has the DNA TGTGCCAGCAGCTTAGCGCTTAGGGGGCTAGACGAGCAGTACTTC. Its translation: CASSLALRGLDEQYF.

The chain uses TRBV15 and TRBJ2-2, with D unresolved. Deletions cut 1 base from V and 6 bases from J, with 3 bases between. This CDR3 is built from 12 residues. Germline-derived CDR1 and CDR2 are LNHNV and YYDKDF (reference sequence). The CDR3 loop reads CATSRAPGELFF. CDR3 DNA sequence: TGTGCCACCAGCAGAGCCCCCGGGGAGCTGTTTTTT.

The rearrangement joins TRBV28 to TRBJ1-5; no reliable D call. This CDR3 is 15 amino acids long. Germline CDR1 is MDHEN and CDR2 is SYDVKM. Trimming stripped 6 bases from V and 1 base from J, with 13 bases between. CDR3 sequence reads: CASSLPEVSNQPQHF. The CDR3 DNA reads TGTGCCAGCAGCTTACCGGAGGTAAGCAATCAGCCCCAGCATTTT.

The chain recombines TRBV29-1 with TRBJ2-7; D is undetermined. The V and J ends lost 2 bases and 6 bases respectively, with 11 bases between them. The germline V gene encodes CDR1 SQVTM and CDR2 ANQGSEA. CDR3 length: 12 residues. CDR3: CSVEMAAVEQYF. The CDR3 DNA follows: TGCAGCGTTGAAATGGCCGCGGTCGAGCAGTACTTC.

V usage is TRBV19 and J usage is TRBJ1-5; D call uncertain. The CDR3 consists of 13 residues. The V end lost 5 bases, the J end lost 1 base, and 6 bases lay between the germline ends. In germline, CDR1 is LNHDA, CDR2 SQIVND (reference sequence). The CDR3 loop is CASSLNSNQPQHF. The CDR3 nucleotides read TGTGCCAGTAGTTTAAACAGCAATCAGCCCCAGCATTTT.

This chain connects TRBV7-9 to TRBJ2-7; TRBD1 agrees at 9 bases. The CDR3 consists of 15 residues. V shed 5 bases, J shed 5 bases, and the junction held 10 bases outside the gene matches. Germline V gene sequence: CDR1 SEHNR, CDR2 FQNEAQ (reference sequence). This CDR3 is CASSPPGQGGNEQYF. The CDR3, as DNA: TGTGCCAGCAGCCCCCCGGGACAGGGTGGGAACGAGCAGTACTTC.

The chain has TRBV28 and TRBJ2-5; TRBD2 matches 10 bases. The CDR3 sequence is 17 residues long. CDR1 is MDHEN, CDR2 SYDVKM, per germline. V trimming: 6 bases; J trimming: 0 bases; junction bases outside the gene matches: 10. The CDR3 loop reads CASRHPSGGPDQETQYF. In DNA form, the CDR3 reads TGTGCCAGCAGACACCCTAGCGGGGGACCCGACCAAGAGACCCAGTACTTC.

This chain joins TRBV29-1 and TRBJ2-1; D unresolved. Per germline, CDR1 SQVTM and CDR2 ANQGSEA. Trimming cost V 7 bases and J 9 bases, with 16 bases left between them. This CDR3 has 12 amino acids. The CDR3, as DNA: TGCAGCGGGTGGTTAGGCGGTACTGAGCAGTTCTTC. Translating gives CSGWLGGTEQFF.

This clone was detected only a few times. The chain employs TRBV7-9 and TRBJ2-5; maybe TRBD2 (5 bases). Germline-derived CDR1 and CDR2 are SEHNR and FQNEAQ (reference sequence). Trimming removed 5 bases from V and 0 bases from J, with 16 bases in between. This CDR3 contains 16 residues. CDR3 sequence reads: CASSHPGPGNQETQYF. The CDR3, as DNA: TGTGCCAGCAGCCACCCAGGACCCGGGAACCAAGAGACCCAGTACTTC.

This chain connects TRBV27 to TRBJ2-3; D not certain. Germline V CDR1 and CDR2: MNHEY, SMNVEV (reference sequence). Trimming removed 3 bases at V and 6 bases at J, with 16 bases between. This CDR3 has 15 residues. CDR3 bases: TGTGCCAGCAGTTTTGATTTAGCCCGCCGGGATACGCAGTATTTT. Its translation is CASSFDLARRDTQYF.

The chain joins TRBV19 to TRBJ1-1, with unresolved D. V gave up 4 bases and J gave up 1 base, with 4 bases separating them. The CDR3 has 12 residues. Per germline, CDR1 LNHDA and CDR2 SQIVND (reference sequence). Here the CDR3 reads CASSRANTEAFF. DNA for the CDR3: TGTGCCAGTAGTAGGGCGAACACTGAAGCTTTCTTT.

This chain links TRBV28 with TRBJ2-5, with D possibly matching TRBD2 (5 bases). Germline V gives CDR1 MDHEN, CDR2 SYDVKM. This CDR3 is 15 amino acids long. With 5 bases removed from V and 4 bases from J, the gap between germline ends came to 17 bases. CDR3 amino acids: CASSTRTLGLETQYF. In nucleotides, the CDR3 is TGTGCCAGCAGTACCCGGACTTTAGGGTTAGAGACCCAGTACTTC. The full variable domain, its missing parts supplied by reference TRBV28 and TRBJ2-5, is DVKVTQSSRYLVKRTGEKVFLECVQDMDHENMFWYRQDPGLGLRLIYFSYDVKMKEKGDIPEGYSVSREKKERFSLILESASTNQTSMYLCASSTRTLGLETQYFGPGTRLLVL.

This clone was seen a single time. This chain joins TRBV19 and TRBJ2-7, with 7 bases identical to TRBD1. V gave up 0 bases and J gave up 3 bases; unmatched junction bases: 5. Germline-derived CDR1 and CDR2 are LNHDA and SQIVND (reference sequence). The CDR3 covers 15 residues. CDR3 nucleotides: TGTGCCAGTAGTATAGACTTGGGACAGTACTACGAGCAGTACTTC. This translates into CASSIDLGQYYEQYF.

This chain links TRBV11-2 with TRBJ2-1; 7 bases are a match to TRBD1. Trimming took 4 bases from V and 8 from J; bases not matched to a gene: 8. The CDR3 spans 14 residues. Per the germline V gene, CDR1 is SGHAT and CDR2 is FQNNGV. The chain's CDR3 is CASSSGQAWDEQFF. CDR3 sequence (DNA): TGTGCCAGCAGCTCAGGACAGGCTTGGGATGAGCAGTTCTTC.

J is TRBJ1-5 and V is TRBV28; D uncertain. The germline gives CDR1 MDHEN, CDR2 SYDVKM. Trimming removed 3 bases at V and 5 bases at J, with 20 bases between. The CDR3 has 17 amino acids. The CDR3, as DNA: TGTGCCAGCAGTTTGCTCGTCAGCGGGGATGGGGATCAGCCCCAGCATTTT. Translated, it gives CASSLLVSGDGDQPQHF. The full variable domain, in which reference TRBV28 and TRBJ1-5 provide the parts outside the CDR3, is DVKVTQSSRYLVKRTGEKVFLECVQDMDHENMFWYRQDPGLGLRLIYFSYDVKMKEKGDIPEGYSVSREKKERFSLILESASTNQTSMYLCASSLLVSGDGDQPQHFGDGTRLSIL.

The V gene is TRBV4-1, the J gene TRBJ1-5; D is unclear. V was clipped by 0 bases and J by 2 bases, with 11 bases between them. The CDR3 has 16 amino acids. Germline V lookup: CDR1 MGHRA, CDR2 YSYEKL. CDR3 sequence: CASSQDHDLGNQPQHF. DNA for the CDR3: TGCGCCAGCAGCCAAGATCACGATCTGGGCAATCAGCCCCAGCATTTT.